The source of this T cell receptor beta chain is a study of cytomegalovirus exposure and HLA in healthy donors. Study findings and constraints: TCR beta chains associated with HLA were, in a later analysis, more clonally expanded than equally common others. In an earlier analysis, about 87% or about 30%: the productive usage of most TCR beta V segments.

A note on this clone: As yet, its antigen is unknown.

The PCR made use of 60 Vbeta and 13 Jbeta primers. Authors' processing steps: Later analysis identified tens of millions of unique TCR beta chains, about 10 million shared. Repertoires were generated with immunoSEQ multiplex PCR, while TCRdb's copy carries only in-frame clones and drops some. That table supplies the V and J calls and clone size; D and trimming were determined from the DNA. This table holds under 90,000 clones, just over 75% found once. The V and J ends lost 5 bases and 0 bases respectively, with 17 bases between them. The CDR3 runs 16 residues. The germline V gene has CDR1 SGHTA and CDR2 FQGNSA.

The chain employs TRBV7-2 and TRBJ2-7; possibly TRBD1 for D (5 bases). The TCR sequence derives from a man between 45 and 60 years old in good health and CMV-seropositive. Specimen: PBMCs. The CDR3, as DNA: TGTGCCAGCAGCCCTAATCGACAGCAGAGCTCCTACGAGCAGTACTTC. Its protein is CASSPNRQQSSYEQYF.